These T cell receptor beta chains were read from a single sample in a study of cytomegalovirus exposure and HLA in healthy donors. Clones were read by immunoSEQ multiplex PCR, and TCRdb kept only the in-frame ones, dropping some. The sample has fewer than 100,000 clones; about 80% are singletons. Source material: PBMCs. These TCRs come from a man in his forties or fifties in good health and CMV-seronegative. The CDR3 runs from the conserved cysteine through the conserved F or W. A D gene is named only where the DNA matches it firmly. Size values are once, few and many counts, or a class for expanded clones, and some rows have none.

d_gene: -; j_gene: TRBJ2-3; v_gene: TRBV6-6; abundance: -; len: 16; CDR3nt: TGTGCCAGCAGTTACCCGACAGCAGGACGCACAGATACGCAGTATTTT; CDR3aa: CASSYPTAGRTDTQYF
d_gene: TRBD2; j_gene: TRBJ2-1; v_gene: TRBV11-2; abundance: -; len: 16; CDR3nt: TGTGCCAGCACCACCGGGGGGACTAGCGGTTACAATGAGCAGTTCTTC; CDR3aa: CASTTGGTSGYNEQFF
d_gene: TRBD2; j_gene: TRBJ2-1; v_gene: TRBV6-6; abundance: -; len: 15; CDR3nt: TGTGCCAGCAGTCCGAGGACTAGCGGGAACACCGGTGGGTTCTTC; CDR3aa: CASSPRTSGNTGGFF
d_gene: TRBD2; j_gene: TRBJ2-3; v_gene: TRBV4-3; abundance: -; len: 17; CDR3nt: TGCGCCAGCAGCCAAGATTGGCTAGCGGGAGGGGAAGATACGCAGTATTTT; CDR3aa: CASSQDWLAGGEDTQYF
d_gene: -; j_gene: TRBJ2-7; v_gene: TRBV4-3; abundance: -; len: 16; CDR3nt: TGCGCCAGCAGCCAAGATACGTCGGGGAGAAGTGCCGAGCAGTACTTC; CDR3aa: CASSQDTSGRSAEQYF
d_gene: -; j_gene: TRBJ2-7; v_gene: TRBV11-2; abundance: -; len: 16; CDR3nt: TGTGCCAGCAGCTTAGTCGGGGTGGGGAAGACCTACGAGCAGTACTTC; CDR3aa: CASSLVGVGKTYEQYF
d_gene: TRBD2; j_gene: TRBJ2-7; v_gene: TRBV28; abundance: once; len: 15; CDR3nt: TGTGCCAGCAGTCCTCGGACTAGCGGGGACTACGAGCAGTACTTC; CDR3aa: CASSPRTSGDYEQYF
d_gene: -; j_gene: TRBJ1-2; v_gene: TRBV6-6; abundance: -; len: 13; CDR3nt: TGTGCCAGCACTGGGGGGGTGAACTATGGCTACACCTTC; CDR3aa: CASTGGVNYGYTF
d_gene: TRBD1; j_gene: TRBJ2-7; v_gene: TRBV4-3; abundance: -; len: 14; CDR3nt: TGCGCCAGCAGCCACCGGGACAGCCCCTACGAGCAGTACTTC; CDR3aa: CASSHRDSPYEQYF
d_gene: TRBD2; j_gene: TRBJ2-7; v_gene: TRBV5-4; abundance: -; len: 17; CDR3nt: TGTGCCAGCAGCCCCGGGACTAGCGGGTTTAGGTCCTACGAGCAGTACTTC; CDR3aa: CASSPGTSGFRSYEQYF
d_gene: TRBD2; j_gene: TRBJ2-2; v_gene: TRBV7-9; abundance: -; len: 17; CDR3nt: TGTGCCAGCAGCTTGGCGGGGCGGGGGGCGAACACCGGGGAGCTGTTTTTT; CDR3aa: CASSLAGRGANTGELFF
d_gene: -; j_gene: TRBJ2-3; v_gene: TRBV27; abundance: -; len: 12; CDR3nt: TGTGCCAGCAGCCGGTCCGCCGATACGCAGTATTTT; CDR3aa: CASSRSADTQYF
d_gene: TRBD1; j_gene: TRBJ2-5; v_gene: TRBV29-1; abundance: few; len: 11; CDR3nt: TGCAGCGTTGGACAGGGGGGGACCCAGTACTTC; CDR3aa: CSVGQGGTQYF
d_gene: -; j_gene: TRBJ2-1; v_gene: TRBV7-9; abundance: -; len: 18; CDR3nt: TGTGCCAGCAGCTCCTATCGCCTTGGACTGAGCTCCTACAATGAGCAGTTCTTC; CDR3aa: CASSSYRLGLSSYNEQFF
d_gene: TRBD1; j_gene: TRBJ2-1; v_gene: TRBV7-2; abundance: -; len: 17; CDR3nt: TGTGCCAGCAGCTTAGGTGTAGGAGGACAGGGCAACAATGAGCAGTTCTTC; CDR3aa: CASSLGVGGQGNNEQFF
d_gene: TRBD2; j_gene: TRBJ2-7; v_gene: TRBV5-6; abundance: -; len: 15; CDR3nt: TGTGCCAGCAGCCCGGGGCTAGCGGCCGGGGTCGAGCAGTACTTC; CDR3aa: CASSPGLAAGVEQYF
d_gene: TRBD1; j_gene: TRBJ2-5; v_gene: TRBV11-3; abundance: few; len: 15; CDR3nt: TGTGCCAGCAGCTTCGGGACAGGGGGGCAAGAGACCCAGTACTTC; CDR3aa: CASSFGTGGQETQYF
d_gene: TRBD2; j_gene: TRBJ2-1; v_gene: TRBV5-6; abundance: -; len: 18; CDR3nt: TGTGCCAGCAGCTACGATTACGGGGGGGGCGGAACCTACAATGAGCAGTTCTTC; CDR3aa: CASSYDYGGGGTYNEQFF